The next 24 T cell receptor beta chains were all read from a single sample in a study of molecular identifiers for immune sequencing clone quantification. One entry per CDR3 protein results from TCRdb running MiXCR on the PCR reads. The data show 350,000 or so distinct CDR3 sequences, about 20% seen once. The sample was naive CD8+ T cells from blood, with Jurkat cell RNA spiked in. Subset in this sample: FACS-sorted CD8+CD4-CCR7+CD45RA+ naive T cells. These receptors all stem from a human donor in good health. Some libraries in this study had Jurkat cell RNA spiked in.

This clonotype was seen more than once but under ten times. V and J are TRBV19 and TRBJ2-3, with D perhaps TRBD2 (6 bases). V dropped 9 bases and J dropped 2 bases, with 15 bases sitting between them. This CDR3 comprises 14 residues. Germline CDR1 LNHDA, CDR2 SQIVND (reference sequence). CDR3 in amino acids: CASNPGLYTDTQYF. The CDR3 nucleotides are TGTGCCAGCAATCCGGGACTCTACACAGATACGCAGTATTTT.

The chain uses TRBV30 and TRBJ2-3; the D gene is possibly TRBD1 (6 bases). Looked up from germline, CDR1 is GTSNPN and CDR2 is SVGIG (reference sequence). The CDR3 covers 14 residues. V was clipped by 7 bases and J by 2 bases, with 16 bases between them. The CDR3 protein is CASSTDSYTDTQYF. In DNA, the CDR3 is TGTGCCTCATCTACGGACAGTTACACAGATACGCAGTATTTT.

This clonotype was recorded at least ten times. The rearrangement uses TRBV4-1 and TRBJ2-5; D unresolved. Germline V gene data show CDR1 as MGHRA and CDR2 as YSYEKL. The V end was cut by 1 base, the J end by 0 bases, with 9 bases between. The CDR3 is 15 amino acids. The CDR3 loop reads CASSQVDGYQETQYF. The CDR3 DNA sequence: TGCGCCAGCAGCCAAGTCGACGGGTACCAAGAGACCCAGTACTTC.

This clonotype was counted many times. This sequence joins TRBV4-1 and TRBJ2-3; D is ambiguous. V lost 1 base to trimming and J lost 6 bases, with 11 bases between them. There are 14 residues in the CDR3. The germline gives CDR1 MGHRA, CDR2 YSYEKL. CDR3 nucleotides: TGCGCCAGCAGCCAAGGCCCGGCGGTTGATACGCAGTATTTT. This encodes CASSQGPAVDTQYF.

This clonotype was detected many times. The chain uses TRBV11-1 and TRBJ2-7; 11 positions agree with TRBD1. The CDR3 contains 14 residues. CDR1 is SGHAT and CDR2 is FQDESV in the germline V gene (reference sequence). V lost 8 bases and J lost 0; bases outside the gene matches: 3. CDR3 protein: CASGGTGGSYEQYF. The CDR3 DNA reads TGTGCCAGCGGAGGGACAGGGGGCTCCTACGAGCAGTACTTC.

This clonotype was seen ten or more times. The CDR3 DNA is TGTGCCAGCAGAACGGCAGGGGGTATCTACGAGCAGTACTTC. Translated, it gives CASRTAGGIYEQYF. V is TRBV6-2 or TRBV6-3 and J is TRBJ2-7; 7 nucleotides agree with TRBD1. Losses at the gene ends were 6 bases for V and 3 bases for J; bases not matched to a gene: 8. The CDR3 covers 14 residues. The V gene's germline CDR1 is MNHEY and CDR2 SVGEGT.

Turning to this clonotype: No conserved phenylalanine or tryptophan ends this CDR3, so it is likely a read error. The chain carries TRBV27 and TRBJ2-7; a possible D gene is TRBD2 (6 bases). Germline CDR1 reads MNHEY; CDR2 reads SMNVEV (reference sequence). Between the trimmed V and J ends, which lost 4 bases and 3 bases, there was a span of 10 bases. This CDR3 comprises 13 residues. CDR3 DNA sequence: TGTGCCAGCAGTTCCCTGGACTACTACGAGCAGTACCTC. Protein product: CASSSLDYYEQYL.

Remarks on this clonotype: A read error is possible here, since a much larger clone lies one base away. This is likely a read error, given that the CDR3 carries no conserved phenylalanine or tryptophan at its end. The chain uses TRBV12-3 or TRBV12-4 and TRBJ2-7; the D call may be TRBD1 or TRBD2 (7 bases each). Trimming removed 6 bases from V and 3 bases from J, with 12 bases in between. The CDR3 totals 13 residues. The CDR3 coding sequence is TGTGCCAGCAGCCAGGGGGGGGTCTACGAGCAGTACTCC. Protein: CASSQGGVYEQYS.

This clonotype was counted many times. V and J are TRBV7-9 and TRBJ2-5; TRBD1 might be the D (5 bases). The CDR3 spans 15 residues. Trimming left V 5 bases short and J 2 bases short, with 15 bases between. Per the germline V gene, CDR1 is SEHNR and CDR2 is FQNEAQ (reference sequence). The CDR3: CASSPQQVPQETQYF. The CDR3 DNA reads TGTGCCAGCAGCCCGCAACAGGTCCCTCAAGAGACCCAGTACTTC.

This clonotype showed up many times. The chain employs TRBV29-1 and TRBJ2-3; TRBD1 is a possible D gene (5 bases). CDR1 is SQVTM and CDR2 is ANQGSEA in the germline V gene. The CDR3 covers 15 residues. Between the trimmed V and J ends, which lost 2 bases and 2 bases, there was a span of 14 bases. CDR3 bases: TGCAGCGTTGAACCCAGGGCCCTCGACACAGATACGCAGTATTTT. It yields the protein CSVEPRALDTDTQYF.

This clonotype came up once. This may be a read error, as it is one base from a much larger clone. This sequence joins TRBV19 and TRBJ2-7, with D perhaps assigned TRBD1 or TRBD2 (5 bases each). The CDR3 totals 15 residues. The germline V gene encodes CDR1 LNHDA and CDR2 SQIVND (reference sequence). The V end was cut by 5 bases, the J end by 3 bases, with 17 bases between. This CDR3 is CASSLARDGDYEQYF. The CDR3 DNA sequence: TGTGCCAGTAGTCTAGCAAGGGACGGAGACTACGAGCAGTACTTC. The whole variable domain, remainder taken from reference TRBV19 and TRBJ2-7, is DGGITQSPKYLFRKEGQNVTLSCEQNLNHDAMYWYRQDPGQGLRLIYYSQIVNDFQKGDIAEGYSVSREKKESFPLTVTSAQKNPTAFYLCASSLARDGDYEQYFGPGTRLTVT.

A word on this clonotype: A much more abundant neighbour one base away suggests this may be a read error. As DNA, the CDR3 is TGTGCCAGCAGCTTGGTCCCAGGGGTAGACTCCTACGAGCAGTACTTC. Protein: CASSLVPGVDSYEQYF. This chain connects TRBV5-4 to TRBJ2-7; TRBD1 is a possible D gene (6 bases). V lost 0 bases to trimming and J lost 0 bases, with 13 bases between them. From germline, CDR1 is SGHNT and CDR2 YYREEE (reference sequence). The CDR3 consists of 16 residues. Full variable domain (outside the CDR3, taken from reference TRBV5-4 and TRBJ2-7): ETGVTQSPTHLIKTRGQQVTLRCSSQSGHNTVSWYQQALGQGPQFIFQYYREEENGRGNFPPRFSGLQFPNYSSELNVNALELDDSALYLCASSLVPGVDSYEQYFGPGTRLTVT.

To note about this clonotype: This may stem from a read error, because a much larger clone lies one nucleotide away. For the CDR3, the DNA is TGTGCCAGCAGTTTGGGCGGGAAGCAAGAGACCCAGTACTTC. Its translation: CASSLGGKQETQYF. The chain employs TRBV12-3 or TRBV12-4 and TRBJ2-5; D possibly corresponds to TRBD2 (6 bases). The CDR3 sequence is 14 residues long. V lost 3 bases, J lost 2 bases, and 10 bases lay in between.

This clonotype was counted between two and nine times. This chain joins TRBV4-1 and TRBJ2-7; D possibly matches TRBD1 or TRBD2 (5 bases each). Looked up from germline, CDR1 is MGHRA and CDR2 is YSYEKL. Trimming removed 1 base at V and 2 bases at J, with 15 bases between. The CDR3 contains 16 residues. CDR3: CASSQGGAGNPYEQYF. CDR3 DNA: TGCGCCAGCAGCCAAGGAGGGGCTGGAAACCCCTACGAGCAGTACTTC.

This clonotype was detected many times. This chain links TRBV6-2 or TRBV6-3 with TRBJ2-7; 9 positions agree with TRBD1. Trimming at V came to 5 bases and at J to 5 bases, leaving 7 bases not matched to a gene. Germline CDR1 and CDR2: MNHEY and SVGEGT. The CDR3 covers 14 residues. In DNA, the CDR3 is TGTGCCAGCAGTCCACAGGGGGCCCGGGACGAGCAGTACTTC. Translating gives CASSPQGARDEQYF.

This clonotype was seen at least ten times. This chain uses TRBV5-4 with TRBJ1-4; D gene uncertain. Germline-derived CDR1 and CDR2 are SGHNT and YYREEE (reference sequence). V was pared by 2 bases and J by 6 bases, with 5 bases between. The CDR3 totals 12 residues. The CDR3 sequence: CASSFNYEKLFF. The CDR3, as DNA: TGTGCCAGCAGCTTTAATTATGAAAAACTGTTTTTT.

This clonotype was detected ten times or more. The rearrangement joins TRBV24-1 to TRBJ2-4; D perhaps matches TRBD1 (6 bases). Germline V gene lookup returns CDR1 KGHDR and CDR2 SFDVKD. V was cut by 10 bases and J by 3 bases, with 15 bases left in between. CDR3 size: 14 residues. This CDR3 reads CATTTTGRKNIQYF. The CDR3, as DNA: TGTGCCACAACAACTACAGGGCGCAAAAACATTCAGTACTTC.

In this sample, this clonotype turned up many times. This sequence joins TRBV7-9 and TRBJ2-3; D remains ambiguous. The germline CDR1 and CDR2 sequences are SEHNR and FQNEAQ (reference sequence). CDR3 size: 15 residues. Between the trimmed V and J ends, which lost 5 bases and 0 bases, there was a span of 12 bases. CDR3 DNA: TGTGCCAGCAGCGAGCTTGCCCCCAGCACAGATACGCAGTATTTT. Amino acid sequence: CASSELAPSTDTQYF.

This clonotype was seen at least ten times. This rearrangement joins TRBV9 to TRBJ2-6, with D unresolved. This CDR3 is 18 amino acids long. Trimming cost V 4 bases and J 0 bases, with 17 bases left between them. The germline gives CDR1 SGDLS, CDR2 YYNGEE. CDR3 region: CASSYLPPQNSGANVLTF. In DNA, the CDR3 is TGTGCCAGCAGCTACCTCCCCCCTCAGAACTCTGGGGCCAACGTCCTGACTTTC.

This sequence joins TRBV19 and TRBJ1-4; possible D gene TRBD1, 6 bases. The germline V gene encodes CDR1 LNHDA and CDR2 SQIVND (reference sequence). The CDR3 has 14 residues. Between the trimmed V and J ends, which lost 7 bases and 6 bases, there was a span of 15 bases. This chain's CDR3 is CASNTGGLDEKLFF. CDR3 DNA: TGTGCCAGTAACACCGGGGGGCTTGATGAAAAACTGTTTTTT.

There are many counts of this clonotype. The chain recombines TRBV7-9 with TRBJ2-7, with TRBD1 matching 11 bases. J lost 2 bases, V lost 1 base, and 1 base had no gene match. Germline CDR1 SEHNR, CDR2 FQNEAQ (reference sequence). The CDR3 totals 15 residues. CDR3 coding DNA: TGTGCCAGCAGCTTAGGGGGACAGGGGGCCTACGAGCAGTACTTC. The encoded protein is CASSLGGQGAYEQYF. The full variable domain, in which reference TRBV7-9 and TRBJ2-7 provide the parts outside the CDR3, is DTGVSQNPRHKITKRGQNVTFRCDPISEHNRLYWYRQTLGQGPEFLTYFQNEAQLEKSRLLSDRFSAERPKGSFSTLEIQRTEQGDSAMYLCASSLGGQGAYEQYFGPGTRLTVT.

This clonotype was counted at least ten times. The chain uses TRBV27 and TRBJ2-6; a weak D match, TRBD1 (5 bases). The germline gives CDR1 MNHEY, CDR2 SMNVEV (reference sequence). V lost 2 bases and J lost 0, with 11 bases in between. The length of the CDR3 is 17 residues. CDR3 protein: CASSLAGPFSGANVLTF. CDR3 bases: TGTGCCAGCAGTTTAGCAGGGCCCTTCTCTGGGGCCAACGTCCTGACTTTC.

Ten or more counts support this clonotype. The CDR3 sequence is CASSQSGSRTDTQYF. The CDR3 bases are TGCGCCAGCAGCCAGAGCGGGAGTCGGACAGATACGCAGTATTTT. J is TRBJ2-3 and V is TRBV4-3, with 8 positions matching TRBD2. Germline V gene data show CDR1 as LGHNA and CDR2 as YSLEER. This CDR3 is 15 amino acids long. V was pared by 3 bases and J by 3 bases, with 5 bases of the junction left unmatched.

This clonotype was observed many times. The gene calls are TRBV6-5 and TRBJ1-1; D gene unclear. The CDR3 covers 17 residues. CDR1 MNHEY and CDR2 SVGAGI come from the germline V gene. The V and J ends lost 6 bases and 0 bases respectively, with 20 bases between them. The CDR3 spells CASSQWTAPNMNTEAFF. As DNA, the CDR3 is TGTGCCAGCAGCCAATGGACGGCCCCTAACATGAACACTGAAGCTTTCTTT.